This TCR beta chain was recorded in a study of healthy donors' naive CD4 and CD8 T cells (dated by TCRdb to the mid-2010s). Regarding the research as a whole: The donors were selected to cover three age groups of six people each (20-25, 40-50 and 60-70 years), had a mean age of around 47, and were half female. The donors were HLA-typed by sequencing at HLA-A, -B, -C, -DRB1, -DQB1 and -DPB1, using the SBTexcellerator protocol, an ABI3130xl analyzer and SBTengine software. The peripheral blood mononuclear cells came from roughly 18 individuals who were healthy and unrelated. For TCR alpha, a new primer set was designed to cover all functional IMGT alpha gene variants, and all other steps followed the beta-chain workflow. The study sequenced rearranged TCR alpha and beta chains from naive CD4+ and CD8+ T cells to test how TCR variation relates to lineage commitment.

Sequencer: 454 GS FLX Titanium. A previously published linear amplification protocol was used to build the TCR libraries, starting from roughly 480 ng of total RNA. The Roche/454 Genome Sequencer with Titanium chemistry was used for sequencing. Per the source publication's procedure: A total of 65,000 to 80,000 rearranged TCR alpha transcripts were sequenced from 5 of the healthy donors. Duplicate transcripts were removed, and unique TCR clonotypes were defined by the CDR3 junction according to IMGT nomenclature. CD4 versus CD8 status was modeled on V and J genes by logistic regression in R 2.13.0, with adjustment for donor effects and Bonferroni correction for multiple testing. Through fastp at Q25 and MiXCR, TCRdb rebuilt clones from the public reads, retaining in-frame beta chains. Duplicate CDR3 protein sequences are folded into a single record with the most common DNA and genes. For this entry, the V and J calls and clone size follow TCRdb and not the study's own pipeline. The sample table contains about 200,000 distinct CDR3 sequences; only one count was recorded for 74% of them. The ten largest clones take up 2.3% of the sample.

Notes on this clonotype: Its antigen is currently not known. There are no base qualities to consult, and no much larger clone falls within one base.

As encoded in the germline V gene (reference sequence), CDR1 is LNHDA while CDR2 is SQIVND. From the cysteine up to the phenylalanine, the CDR3 has a length of 9 residues. Solely the CDR3 DNA is kept, with 27 bases framed from the first base. Study-level results and caveats: The study did not directly address whether homeostatic proliferation of naive T cells might have biased the repertoire. In both chains, CD4+ lineage was associated with a positively charged CDR3, and CD8+ lineage was associated with a negatively charged CDR3. Most V and J gene segments were reportedly biased between naive CD4+ and CD8+ cells, consistently across donors and independent of HLA genotype. Alpha and beta chains were sequenced in bulk and could not be paired, so combined chain effects were not evaluated. Taken together, V genes, J genes and CDR3 charge appeared to account for roughly 13% of the variance in CD4/CD8 propensity, mostly acting in an additive way.

Cells with a CD4+CD8-CD45RO-CD45RA+ profile were isolated by FACS and defined as naive CD4+ T cells, and those with a CD8+CD4-CD45RA+CD27bright profile were defined as naive CD8+ T cells. Antibodies against CD4 (RPA-T4), CD8 (SK1), CD27 (O323), CD45RA (HI100) and CD45RO (UCHL1) were used for sorting. This sequence uses TRBV19 and TRBJ2-5; there is no confident call for the D gene. This TCR came from a pool of human donors in good health; the sample pools cells from several healthy donors. Material: naive CD4+ and CD8+ T cells sorted from blood, pooled from several donors. The sample's cell subset or site label is to be understood as: FACS-sorted naive CD4+ (CD45RO-CD45RA+) and naive CD8+ (CD45RA+CD27bright) T cells. The bases read TGTGCTGTGTGGGAGACCCAGTACTTC. Translation gives CAVWETQYF.